A selection of T cell receptor beta chains follows, all from one sample in a study of blood T cell repertoires in COVID-19. TCRdb's copy holds only in-frame clones and misses some; the assay was immunoSEQ multiplex PCR. The table records some 200,000 clones, about 79% of them present only once. The sample comprised peripheral blood. The receptors stem from a human donor in a cohort sampled during active COVID-19. Each CDR3 is given with its conserved first and last residue. Each record gives: clone size, V gene, D gene, J gene, CDR3 protein, CDR3 DNA. The D gene is left open where the match is weak. A row's size may be missing; if present it is once, few, many or a size class.

>NA|TRBV15|TRBD2|TRBJ2-1
CATSALVAGAGEQFF
TGTGCCACCAGCGCCTTGGTAGCGGGAGCGGGTGAGCAGTTCTTC
>NA|TRBV21-1|NA|TRBJ2-2
CASSKSGWREPDPNTGELFF
TGTGCCAGCAGCAAAAGCGGGTGGCGGGAGCCCGACCCGAACACCGGGGAGCTGTTTTTT
>NA|TRBV10-3|NA|TRBJ1-2
CAISEVGMANYGYTF
TGTGCCATCAGTGAGGTTGGCATGGCTAACTATGGCTACACCTTC
>NA|TRBV27|NA|TRBJ2-7
CASSSSLDPYEQYF
TGTGCCAGCAGTTCCTCACTAGATCCCTACGAGCAGTACTTC
>NA|TRBV28|TRBD2|TRBJ2-7
CASSPSSGTSGSTPYEQYF
TGTGCCAGCAGCCCATCCTCTGGGACTAGCGGGAGTACACCCTACGAGCAGTACTTC
>NA|TRBV11-2|TRBD1|TRBJ2-3
CASSYLTGQGGDTQYF
TGTGCCAGCAGCTACCTTACGGGACAGGGCGGGGATACGCAGTATTTT
>NA|TRBV5-6|TRBD1|TRBJ1-2
CASSAGTGGHGYTF
TGTGCCAGCAGCGCCGGGACAGGGGGCCACGGCTACACCTTC
>NA|TRBV7-2|NA|TRBJ2-5
CASSFPPRGRGKETQYF
TGTGCCAGCAGCTTTCCCCCCCGGGGGAGGGGGAAAGAGACCCAGTACTTC
>once|TRBV18|TRBD2|TRBJ2-1
CASSPPGLAVGSEQFF
TGTGCCAGCTCACCACCGGGACTAGCGGTTGGTAGTGAGCAGTTCTTC
>NA|TRBV19|TRBD1|TRBJ1-5
CASSKTGDSNQPQHF
TGTGCCAGTAGTAAGACAGGGGATAGCAATCAGCCCCAGCATTTT
>NA|TRBV28|TRBD1|TRBJ2-7
CASSPPDRAWEQYF
TGTGCCAGCAGCCCCCCCGACAGGGCTTGGGAGCAGTACTTC
>NA|TRBV3-1/TRBV3-2|NA|TRBJ1-2
CASSQGGAKGYTF
TGTGCCAGCAGCCAGGGAGGGGCTAAGGGCTACACCTTC
>once|TRBV5-4|TRBD1|TRBJ2-2
CASRGGQGAVGELFF
TGTGCCAGCAGGGGGGGACAGGGGGCCGTCGGGGAGCTGTTTTTT
>NA|TRBV24-1|TRBD1|TRBJ2-5
CATSPEVNRGIQETQYF
TGTGCCACCAGTCCGGAGGTGAACAGGGGGATCCAAGAGACCCAGTACTTC
>once|TRBV11-2|TRBD1|TRBJ2-1
CASSLGQWYNEQFF
TGTGCCAGCAGCCTGGGACAGTGGTACAATGAGCAGTTCTTC
>NA|TRBV30|NA|TRBJ2-7
CAWSLSAGALYEQYF
TGTGCCTGGAGCCTGAGTGCAGGGGCCCTCTACGAGCAGTACTTC
>NA|TRBV29-1|NA|TRBJ1-4
CSARPTQGGKLFF
TGCAGCGCCCGCCCTACCCAGGGAGGAAAACTGTTTTTT
>NA|TRBV7-9|NA|TRBJ2-1
CASSLGQSGHEQFF
TGTGCCAGCAGCTTAGGACAATCAGGGCATGAGCAGTTCTTC
>NA|TRBV2|NA|TRBJ2-7
CASSEEGTYEQYF
TGTGCCAGCAGTGAGGAGGGGACCTACGAGCAGTACTTC
>few|TRBV6-2/TRBV6-3|TRBD2|TRBJ2-7
CASSSPVGRAYYEQYF
TGTGCCAGCAGTTCGCCGGTCGGGAGGGCCTATTACGAGCAGTACTTC
>NA|TRBV19|NA|TRBJ1-1
CASSMAGGFTEAFF
TGTGCCAGTAGTATGGCGGGGGGGTTTACTGAAGCTTTCTTT
>NA|TRBV5-1|TRBD1|TRBJ2-2
CASSLGPGQGFTGELFF
TGCGCCAGCAGCTTGGGACCGGGACAGGGATTCACCGGGGAGCTGTTTTTT
>NA|TRBV19|TRBD1|TRBJ1-5
CATAGQIFQPQHF
TGTGCCACCGCGGGACAGATTTTTCAGCCCCAGCATTTT
>NA|TRBV19|NA|TRBJ1-4
CASSTQPRGKLFF
TGTGCCAGTAGCACCCAACCTAGGGGGAAACTGTTTTTT
>NA|TRBV5-1|NA|TRBJ1-2
CASSLDSDYGYTF
TGCGCCAGCAGCTTGGACTCTGACTATGGCTACACCTTC
>NA|TRBV18|TRBD1|TRBJ2-1
CASSNRGRNEQFF
TGTGCCAGCTCAAACAGGGGGCGGAATGAGCAGTTCTTC
>NA|TRBV19|TRBD1|TRBJ1-5
CASSQGATFGDQPQHF
TGTGCCAGTAGCCAGGGGGCCACTTTTGGGGACCAGCCCCAGCATTTT
>NA|TRBV6-5|NA|TRBJ1-5
CASSRVGNQPQHF
TGTGCCAGCAGCAGGGTTGGCAATCAGCCCCAGCATTTT
>NA|TRBV28|NA|TRBJ1-2
CASSFPQHPQGRLYGYTF
TGTGCCAGCAGTTTTCCCCAACACCCTCAGGGGCGACTTTATGGCTACACCTTC
>NA|TRBV19|TRBD2|TRBJ2-5
CASSAGTSPTPVVQETQYF
TGTGCCAGTAGTGCTGGGACTAGCCCAACTCCGGTTGTCCAAGAGACCCAGTACTTC
>few|TRBV6-1|NA|TRBJ2-3
CASSEGLLTDTQYF
TGTGCCAGCAGTGAAGGGCTCTTGACAGATACGCAGTATTTT
>few|TRBV4-2|NA|TRBJ1-3
CASSPLEGEGNTIYF
TGTGCCAGCAGCCCTCTAGAGGGAGAAGGAAACACCATATATTTT
>NA|TRBV13|TRBD1|TRBJ1-5
CASSHRQGGLVWGNQPQHF
TGTGCCAGCAGCCACCGACAGGGGGGGTTAGTATGGGGCAATCAGCCCCAGCATTTT
>NA|TRBV11-2|NA|TRBJ1-3
CASSLGATGNTIYF
TGTGCCAGCAGCTTGGGGGCAACTGGAAACACCATATATTTT
>NA|TRBV7-6|TRBD2|TRBJ2-3
CASSPAGPRTDTQYF
TGTGCCAGCAGCCCAGCGGGGCCAAGAACAGATACGCAGTATTTT
>once|TRBV4-1|TRBD2|TRBJ2-3
CASSLGVSSGRRQDTQYF
TGCGCCAGCAGCCTGGGGGTCTCTAGCGGGAGGCGCCAAGATACGCAGTATTTT
>once|TRBV10-1|TRBD2|TRBJ2-5
CASSESESGRETQYF
TGCGCCAGCAGTGAGTCCGAGAGCGGGAGGGAGACCCAGTACTTC
>NA|TRBV5-6|NA|TRBJ1-1
CASRSVKGVGTEAFF
TGTGCCAGCAGGTCCGTTAAGGGGGTGGGCACTGAAGCTTTCTTT
>NA|TRBV18|NA|TRBJ2-4
CASSPVIEKNIQYF
TGTGCCAGCTCTCCAGTCATCGAGAAAAACATTCAGTACTTC
>NA|TRBV5-6|NA|TRBJ2-5
CASSLQRAKTQYF
TGTGCCAGCAGCTTGCAGAGGGCCAAGACCCAGTACTTC
>NA|TRBV19|NA|TRBJ2-1
CASSKGGLLGYEQFF
TGTGCCAGTAGTAAGGGCGGGCTTCTGGGGTATGAGCAGTTCTTC
>NA|TRBV14|TRBD1|TRBJ1-6
CASSRGQGLINSPLHF
TGTGCCAGCAGCCGAGGACAGGGGTTAATTAATTCACCCCTCCACTTT
>NA|TRBV5-1|TRBD1|TRBJ1-5
CASSLYPGGSEGNQPQHF
TGCGCCAGCAGCTTATACCCAGGGGGGTCAGAAGGAAATCAGCCCCAGCATTTT
>NA|TRBV28|NA|TRBJ1-1
CASSLWQGNTEAFF
TGTGCCAGCAGTTTGTGGCAGGGGAACACTGAAGCTTTCTTT
>few|TRBV19|TRBD1|TRBJ2-3
CASSTRTGGGTDTQYF
TGTGCCAGTAGTACAAGGACAGGGGGCGGCACAGATACGCAGTATTTT
>NA|TRBV6-6|TRBD2|TRBJ2-7
CASSWGGRAKEQYF
TGTGCCAGCAGTTGGGGCGGGAGGGCCAAAGAGCAGTACTTC